The clone carrying this TCR beta chain was picked up many times. The record originates from a study of CD8+CD57+ T cells in acquired aplastic anemia. Genomic DNA, the template, was used for profiling of the TCR beta VDJ and CDR3. TCRdb processed the reads anew with MiXCR; each CDR3 protein has one entry. The data contain fewer than 250,000 distinct CDR3 sequences, 54% of them singletons. The CDR3 covers 15 residues. V lost 0 bases to trimming and J lost 2 bases; unmatched junction nucleotides: 6. Germline V gene data show CDR1 as DFQATT and CDR2 as SNEGSKA (reference sequence). The chain is built from TRBV20-1 and TRBJ2-5; TRBD2 matches 7 bases. The clonotype comes from a human donor in good health, serving as a control. The sequenced sample consisted of sorted CD4+, CD8+, or CD8+CD57+ T cells (not recorded which) from PBMCs. The CDR3 loop reads CSAREASGNQETQYF. The CDR3 DNA is TGCAGTGCTAGAGAGGCTAGCGGAAATCAAGAGACCCAGTACTTC.